This entry is about one T cell receptor (beta chain). Authors' methods: Reference gene primer amplification gave estimated nucleated cell counts. Clones were read by immunoSEQ multiplex PCR, and TCRdb kept only the in-frame ones, dropping some. That table furnishes V, J and clone size, whereas the DNA furnished D and trimming. The top ten clones hold almost 40% of a sample with some 27,000 clones, less than 80% of them seen once. V lost 6 bases to trimming and J lost 5 bases, with 8 bases between them. The CDR3 runs 12 residues. This entry comes from a study of blood T cell repertoires in COVID-19. Across the whole study: Samples taken during acute and convalescent COVID-19 were collected in the United States, Italy and Spain. PBMCs, B-cell-depleted T cells, or T cells were the source of the cDNA or gDNA that made up the material.

The TCR originated in a man between 65 and 85 years old with acute or convalescent COVID-19. Sequenced sample: peripheral blood. J is TRBJ1-5 and V is TRBV12-3 or TRBV12-4; possible D gene TRBD1, 5 bases. This CDR3 is CASSDSYQPQHF. The CDR3 nucleotides read TGTGCCAGCAGCGACAGTTATCAGCCCCAGCATTTT.